A single sample gave rise to the 22 T cell receptor beta chains below, sequenced in a study of cytomegalovirus exposure and HLA in healthy donors. Assay: immunoSEQ multiplex PCR; the TCRdb copy retains only in-frame clones and omits some. This table has about 160,000 clones, roughly 96% appearing once. Sequenced material: PBMCs. These receptor sequences come from a woman under 30 in good health and CMV-seronegative.

For the CDR3, the DNA is TGTGCCAGCAGAAGACCCGGGACAGCTTCCTACGAGCAGTACTTC. Translated: CASRRPGTASYEQYF. The chain recombines TRBV6-6 with TRBJ2-7, with 7 bases identical to TRBD1. CDR3 length: 15 residues. Germline CDR1 MNHNY, CDR2 SVGAGI (reference sequence). The J segment lost 1 base and the V segment lost 6 bases, leaving 9 bases of the junction unmatched.

The chain employs TRBV30 and TRBJ2-7; D unresolved. Trimming cost V 2 bases and J 2 bases, with 4 bases left between them. The CDR3 is 11 amino acids. Per the germline V gene, CDR1 is GTSNPN and CDR2 is SVGIG (reference sequence). CDR3 residues: CAWSITYEQYF. The DNA of the CDR3 is TGTGCCTGGAGTATCACCTACGAGCAGTACTTC.

The chain couples TRBV6-6 to TRBJ1-1, with a possible D match to TRBD1 (5 bases). Germline CDR1 reads MNHNY; CDR2 reads SVGAGI (reference sequence). CDR3 length equals 15 residues. Deletions cut 4 bases from V and 0 bases from J, with 12 bases between. The CDR3 DNA follows: TGTGCCAGCAGTTCATCGCAGGGTTTGAACACTGAAGCTTTCTTT. Protein product: CASSSSQGLNTEAFF.

This chain links TRBV27 with TRBJ2-5, with D perhaps matching TRBD2 (5 bases). Germline V gene sequence: CDR1 MNHEY, CDR2 SMNVEV (reference sequence). V was pared by 7 bases and J by 1 base, with 16 bases between. This CDR3 is 15 amino acids long. This CDR3 reads CASTPIRRAQETQYF. In DNA, the CDR3 is TGTGCCAGCACCCCAATCCGGCGGGCCCAAGAGACCCAGTACTTC.

The chain couples TRBV5-6 to TRBJ2-5, with D possibly TRBD1 on 6 matching bases. Trimming removed 1 base at V and 4 bases at J, with 8 bases between. Per the germline V gene, CDR1 is SGHDT and CDR2 is YYEEEE. This CDR3 contains 13 residues. CDR3 nucleotides: TGTGCCAGCAGCTTGAACAGGGTAGAGACCCAGTACTTC. This sequence encodes CASSLNRVETQYF.

The rearrangement joins TRBV18 to TRBJ2-7; perhaps TRBD1 as D (6 bases). Germline V lookup: CDR1 KGHSH, CDR2 LQKENI. V shed 10 bases and J shed 3 bases, with 22 bases lying between them. The CDR3 is 15 residues long. The CDR3 reads CATASQGPVSYEQYF. CDR3 DNA sequence: TGTGCCACCGCCAGTCAGGGGCCCGTCAGCTACGAGCAGTACTTC.

The genes are TRBV5-1 and TRBJ2-3; D perhaps matches TRBD1 (5 bases). Germline V CDR1 and CDR2: SGHRS, YFSETQ. Trimming left V 1 base short and J 2 bases short, with 11 bases between. The CDR3 sequence is 15 residues long. CDR3 sequence: CASSLWGSLTDTQYF. The CDR3, as DNA: TGCGCCAGCAGCTTGTGGGGCAGCCTCACAGATACGCAGTATTTT.

This rearrangement joins TRBV29-1 to TRBJ2-7; weak D call: TRBD2 (5 bases). The CDR3 sequence is 13 residues long. Between the trimmed V and J ends, which lost 3 bases and 4 bases, there was a span of 13 bases. The germline V gene encodes CDR1 SQVTM and CDR2 ANQGSEA. CDR3 protein: CSVELGDPYEQYF. The CDR3 DNA reads as TGCAGCGTTGAGCTGGGAGACCCTTACGAGCAGTACTTC.

The chain recombines TRBV7-2 with TRBJ2-3; 11 positions match TRBD2. This CDR3 has 16 residues. Germline V gene sequence: CDR1 SGHTA, CDR2 FQGNSA. V shed 5 bases and J 2 bases; nucleotides not matched to a gene: 6. DNA for the CDR3: TGTGCCAGCAGCCCGCTAGCGGGGGGCATCACAGATACGCAGTATTTT. Its translation: CASSPLAGGITDTQYF.

In regard to this clone: The junction shows a germline mismatch at one end, possibly a read error. This CDR3 reads CASSSFGQGVTGELFF. The CDR3 bases are TGTGCTAGCAGCTCATTCGGACAGGGAGTAACCGGGGAGCTGTTTTTT. The chain joins TRBV7-7 to TRBJ2-2; 8 bases agree with TRBD1. Germline V CDR1 and CDR2: SSHAT, FNYEAQ (reference sequence). The CDR3 totals 16 residues.

The V call is TRBV5-6, the J call TRBJ1-2; possible D gene TRBD1, 6 bases. Per germline, CDR1 SGHDT and CDR2 YYEEEE. The CDR3 has 14 residues. Trimming removed 0 bases from V and 4 bases from J, with 10 bases in between. The CDR3 DNA reads as TGTGCCAGCAGCTTGGAGGGCAGGGGCTATGGCTACACCTTC. Amino acids: CASSLEGRGYGYTF.

V gene TRBV7-9 combines with J gene TRBJ2-4; 9 nucleotides match TRBD2. The length of the CDR3 is 16 residues. CDR1 is SEHNR and CDR2 is FQNEAQ in the germline V gene (reference sequence). V gave up 2 bases and J gave up 1 base; unmatched junction bases: 3. The CDR3 sequence: CASSLLAGSAKNIQYF. The CDR3 DNA sequence: TGTGCCAGCAGCTTACTAGCGGGATCGGCCAAAAACATTCAGTACTTC.

This chain connects TRBV4-3 to TRBJ2-7; 9 nucleotides match TRBD1. Germline V gene data show CDR1 as LGHNA and CDR2 as YSLEER. V lost 3 bases to trimming and J lost 5 bases; unmatched junction nucleotides: 11. The CDR3 totals 16 residues. CDR3 amino acids: CASSQKGGQGIHEQYF. In nucleotides, the CDR3 is TGCGCCAGCAGCCAGAAGGGCGGACAGGGGATCCACGAGCAGTACTTC.

CDR3 protein: CASTWTGQGYTF. CDR3 bases: TGTGCCAGCACTTGGACAGGCCAGGGCTACACCTTC. The chain joins TRBV6-1 to TRBJ1-2; 7 bases align to TRBD1. V gave up 7 bases and J gave up 8 bases; unmatched junction bases: 7. The CDR3 has 12 amino acids. Germline CDR1 and CDR2: MNHNS and SASEGT.

This rearrangement joins TRBV7-9 to TRBJ2-6, with D possibly matching TRBD1 (5 bases). V dropped 2 bases and J dropped 4 bases, with 12 bases sitting between them. Germline values: CDR1 SEHNR, CDR2 FQNEAQ (reference sequence). CDR3 length: 16 amino acids. CDR3 region: CASSLSARTGANVLTF. The CDR3 DNA is TGTGCCAGCAGCTTATCCGCAAGGACAGGGGCCAACGTCCTGACTTTC.

The V and J genes are TRBV6-5 and TRBJ2-7; 9 nucleotides align to TRBD1. The germline V gene encodes CDR1 MNHEY and CDR2 SVGAGI. The CDR3 is 16 residues long. J lost 5 bases, V lost 4 bases, and 12 bases had no gene match. In nucleotides, the CDR3 is TGTGCCAGCAGTTCGCCTACAGGGGGCGGAGAAGACGAGCAGTACTTC. It codes for CASSSPTGGGEDEQYF.

The gene calls are TRBV5-6 and TRBJ1-2, with 8 bases matching TRBD1. Looked up from germline, CDR1 is SGHDT and CDR2 is YYEEEE. The V gene end was trimmed by 4 bases and the J gene end by 3 bases; junction bases not matched to a gene: 14. This CDR3 is built from 17 residues. The CDR3 here is CASSERQGSDLYYGYTF. The DNA for the CDR3 is TGTGCCAGCAGCGAAAGACAGGGGTCGGATCTTTACTATGGCTACACCTTC. Full variable domain (rest looked up from reference TRBV5-6 and TRBJ1-2): DAGVTQSPTHLIKTRGQQVTLRCSPKSGHDTVSWYQQALGQGPQFIFQYYEEEERQRGNFPDRFSGHQFPNYSSELNVNALLLGDSALYLCASSERQGSDLYYGYTFGSGTRLTVV.

Comment on this clone: In the same sample, other DNA sequences code for this CDR3. The rearrangement links TRBV5-1 to TRBJ1-2, with 7 bases lining up with TRBD1. The CDR3 totals 13 residues. Trimming removed 4 bases from V and 3 bases from J; junction bases left unmatched: 3. Germline assignment: CDR1 SGHRS and CDR2 YFSETQ. CDR3 residues: CASSLQGDYGYTF. CDR3 in DNA: TGCGCCAGCAGCCTCCAGGGGGACTATGGCTACACCTTC.

CDR3 region: CASRKGVLSHEQYF. CDR3 bases: TGTGCCAGCAGGAAGGGGGTCCTAAGCCACGAGCAGTACTTC. The chain employs TRBV6-5 and TRBJ2-7, with D tentatively TRBD1 (6 bases). This CDR3 is 14 amino acids long. Germline V gives CDR1 MNHEY, CDR2 SVGAGI. V gave up 6 bases and J gave up 5 bases, with 17 bases separating them.

The chain employs TRBV18 and TRBJ2-7, with 11 positions matching TRBD1. After removal of 4 bases from V and 3 bases from J, the junction contained 11 bases not matched to a gene. The germline gives CDR1 KGHSH, CDR2 LQKENI. CDR3 size: 17 residues. The CDR3: CASSRHSPGTGGYEQYF. CDR3 coding DNA: TGTGCCAGCTCACGACACTCCCCCGGGACAGGGGGCTACGAGCAGTACTTC.

The V call is TRBV5-4, the J call TRBJ1-2; D unclear. V was trimmed by 5 bases and J by 4 bases, leaving 12 bases between them. Looked up from germline, CDR1 is SGHNT and CDR2 is YYREEE (reference sequence). The CDR3 is 13 residues long. CDR3 in DNA: TGTGCCAGCAGAACGGGAGAGGGCTATGGCTACACCTTC. Translating it yields CASRTGEGYGYTF.

This sequence joins TRBV9 and TRBJ1-6; 9 nucleotides align to TRBD1. Germline CDR1 is SGDLS and CDR2 is YYNGEE. This CDR3 comprises 15 residues. The V and J ends lost 0 bases and 10 bases, in that order; junction bases with no gene match: 5. CDR3 protein: CASSVGGTGSSPLHF. The CDR3 DNA reads as TGTGCCAGCAGCGTAGGCGGGACAGGGTCCTCACCCCTCCACTTT.